These T cell receptor beta chains were read from a single sample in a study of spatial heterogeneity in lung cancer. TCRdb processed the 5' RACE reads anew with MiXCR; each CDR3 protein has one entry. The sample lists 25,000 to 30,000 distinct CDR3 sequences, approximately 7% occurring once. This material consisted of lung tumor tissue, taken at surgery. All receptors come from a male donor with early-stage non-small cell lung cancer. CDR3s include the opening cysteine and the closing phenylalanine or tryptophan. D genes are given only for firm matches. Expanded clones are given a class, and other clones once, few, many or no size at all.

j_call d_call v_call clone_size cdr3_aa cdr3_nt
TRBJ2-4 NA TRBV5-6 few CASEEGQRSKNIQYF TGTGCCAGCGAAGAAGGACAGCGAAGCAAAAACATTCAGTACTTC
TRBJ1-5 TRBD1 TRBV6-6 many CASRKATGNGQPQHF TGTGCCAGCAGGAAAGCGACAGGGAACGGTCAGCCCCAGCATTTT
TRBJ1-1 NA TRBV5-1 many CASTPIGRNTEAFF TGCGCCAGCACCCCCATAGGGCGGAACACTGAAGCTTTCTTT
TRBJ2-2 TRBD1 TRBV6-1 many CASRQGAVGELFF TGTGCCAGCAGACAGGGGGCTGTCGGGGAGCTGTTTTTT
TRBJ1-5 NA TRBV28 NA CASSLLAHYSNQPQHF TGTGCCAGCAGTTTATTGGCCCATTATAGCAATCAGCCCCAGCATTTT
TRBJ2-1 TRBD2 TRBV5-1 medium-sized CASTQRGDPYNEQFF TGCGCCAGCACCCAACGGGGGGACCCTTACAATGAGCAGTTCTTC
TRBJ2-5 NA TRBV7-9 few CASSPGQGQTQYF TGTGCCAGCAGCCCAGGGCAGGGACAGACCCAGTACTTC
TRBJ1-4 TRBD1 TRBV5-1 few CASSLGDRRNEKLFF TGCGCCAGCAGCTTGGGGGACAGAAGAAATGAAAAACTGTTTTTT
TRBJ2-3 NA TRBV6-5 many CASTRRDTQYF TGTGCCAGCACCAGGAGGGATACGCAGTATTTT
TRBJ2-3 TRBD2 TRBV29-1 many CSVQAGGPDTQYF TGCAGCGTCCAAGCGGGGGGGCCAGATACGCAGTATTTT
TRBJ2-1 NA TRBV7-9 NA CASSLGRADNNEQFF TGTGCCAGCAGCTTAGGCCGGGCGGATAACAATGAGCAGTTCTTC
TRBJ2-1 NA TRBV5-4 many CASSLDLRKEQFF TGTGCCAGCAGCTTGGATTTACGGAAAGAGCAGTTCTTC
TRBJ1-6 NA TRBV2 many CASSLRGGTNSPLHF TGTGCCAGCAGTCTCCGGGGGGGCACGAATTCACCCCTCCACTTT
TRBJ1-5 NA TRBV6-1 NA CASSAEGGINQPQHF TGTGCCAGTAGCGCCGAGGGGGGAATCAATCAGCCCCAGCATTTT
TRBJ2-7 NA TRBV27 many CASSLSTFQGYEQYF TGTGCCAGCAGTTTATCCACCTTTCAGGGATACGAGCAGTACTTC
TRBJ2-2 NA TRBV11-2 NA CASSFGKATGELFF TGTGCCAGCAGCTTTGGGAAGGCCACCGGGGAGCTGTTTTTT
TRBJ2-5 NA TRBV7-6 many CASSLDQETQYF TGTGCCAGCAGCTTAGACCAAGAGACCCAGTACTTC
TRBJ2-5 NA TRBV7-2 many CASSVPAAETQYF TGTGCCAGCAGCGTACCCGCGGCAGAGACCCAGTACTTC
TRBJ2-7 NA TRBV28 many CASSLAAGSEQYF TGTGCCAGCAGTCTGGCAGCTGGGTCCGAGCAGTACTTC
TRBJ1-2 NA TRBV7-2 many CASSSPADEPGYTF TGTGCCAGCAGCTCCCCCGCAGACGAACCTGGCTACACCTTC
TRBJ2-5 NA TRBV20-1 many CSARDETVETQYF TGCAGTGCTAGAGATGAAACAGTCGAGACCCAGTACTTC
TRBJ2-5 NA TRBV20-1 many CSAVKQETQYF TGCAGTGCCGTAAAACAAGAGACCCAGTACTTC
TRBJ1-2 NA TRBV4-1 many CASSQDSGRAGGGGYTF TGCGCCAGCAGCCAAGATTCGGGCAGGGCGGGGGGTGGTGGCTACACCTTC
TRBJ2-5 NA TRBV11-2 NA CASSLTAQETQYF TGTGCCAGCAGCTTAACAGCCCAAGAGACCCAGTACTTC
TRBJ1-3 NA TRBV10-3 NA CAANRQASGNTIYF TGTGCCGCGAACCGACAGGCCTCTGGAAACACCATATATTTT
TRBJ2-1 NA TRBV5-1 many CASSSTGPRGEQFF TGCGCCAGCAGCTCCACCGGACCCCGGGGTGAGCAGTTCTTC
TRBJ1-4 TRBD1 TRBV6-6 many CASSETGTNEKLFF TGTGCCAGCAGTGAGACAGGGACGAATGAAAAACTGTTTTTT
TRBJ2-6 NA TRBV20-1 NA CSARNPGDGFGANVLTF TGCAGTGCTAGAAACCCAGGGGACGGGTTCGGGGCCAACGTCCTGACTTTC
TRBJ1-4 NA TRBV28 NA CASSPWDGATNEKLFF TGTGCCAGCAGCCCCTGGGACGGAGCAACTAATGAAAAACTGTTTTTT
TRBJ1-1 NA TRBV15 NA CATSRDRMNTEAFF TGTGCCACCAGCAGAGACCGGATGAACACTGAAGCTTTCTTT
TRBJ2-1 NA TRBV7-2 medium-sized CASSFAGTYSYNEQFF TGTGCCAGCAGCTTCGCAGGGACATACTCTTACAATGAGCAGTTCTTC
TRBJ2-1 TRBD2 TRBV7-9 many CASTGRFGDDNEQFF TGTGCCAGCACCGGGAGGTTCGGTGATGACAATGAGCAGTTCTTC